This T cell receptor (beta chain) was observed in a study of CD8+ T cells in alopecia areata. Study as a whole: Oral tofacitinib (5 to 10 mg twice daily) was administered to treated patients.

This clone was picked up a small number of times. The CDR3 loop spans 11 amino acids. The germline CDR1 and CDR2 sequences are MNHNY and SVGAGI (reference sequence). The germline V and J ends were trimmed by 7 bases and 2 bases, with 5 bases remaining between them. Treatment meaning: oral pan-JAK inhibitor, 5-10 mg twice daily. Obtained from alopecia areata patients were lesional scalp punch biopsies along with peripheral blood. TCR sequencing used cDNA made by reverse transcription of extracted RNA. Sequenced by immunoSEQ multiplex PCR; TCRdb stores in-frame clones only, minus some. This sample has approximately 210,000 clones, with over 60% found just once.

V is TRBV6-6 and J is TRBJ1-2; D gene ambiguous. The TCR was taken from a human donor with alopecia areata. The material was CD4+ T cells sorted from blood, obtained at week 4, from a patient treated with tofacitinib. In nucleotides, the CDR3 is TGTGCCAGCAACGGGAACTATGGCTACACCTTC. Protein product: CASNGNYGYTF.